Listed here are 25 T cell receptor beta chains from one sample, sequenced in a study of beta chain features in type 1 diabetes. What these receptors recognize is not known. Expressed TCRB transcripts were sequenced, since all the RNA that had been isolated was reverse transcribed. Sequenced by immunoSEQ multiplex PCR; TCRdb stores in-frame clones only, minus some. Of 250,000 to 300,000 clones listed, 20% to 25% are singletons. General study points: Type 1 diabetes patients had TCRB CDR3s that were shorter (moderately but significantly so) in all four CD4+ subsets.

The sequenced sample consisted of naive CD4+ T cells from blood. These receptor sequences come from a woman aged 25-40 years with type 1 diabetes.

This clone has a handful of counts. The gene calls are TRBV6-5 and TRBJ2-1; maybe TRBD1 (6 bases). Germline lookup yields CDR1 MNHEY and CDR2 SVGAGI. V gave up 1 base and J gave up 6 bases, with 7 bases separating them. CDR3 length: 13 residues. For the CDR3, the DNA is TGTGCCAGCAGTTACTTGGGGGCCAATGAGCAGTTCTTC. Protein: CASSYLGANEQFF.

V is TRBV15 and J is TRBJ2-3, with 7 bases identical to TRBD1. The length of the CDR3 is 13 residues. After removal of 0 bases from V and 9 bases from J, the junction contained 3 bases not matched to a gene. Germline V gene lookup returns CDR1 LNHNV and CDR2 YYDKDF (reference sequence). The chain's CDR3 is CATSRETGRTQYF. The CDR3 DNA reads TGTGCCACCAGCAGAGAGACAGGGAGAACGCAGTATTTT.

This clone was counted between two and nine times. This rearrangement joins TRBV13 to TRBJ2-5; 11 bases fit TRBD2. The germline gives CDR1 PRHDT, CDR2 FYEKMQ (reference sequence). V trimming: 4 bases; J trimming: 5 bases; junction bases outside the gene matches: 21. CDR3 length: 20 residues. CDR3 loop: CASSSKTYRLAGGGSETQYF. The CDR3 nucleotides are TGTGCCAGCAGCTCAAAAACATATCGTCTAGCGGGAGGCGGGAGTGAGACCCAGTACTTC.

This clone was seen a few times. CDR3 in DNA: TGTGCCAGCAGCTCGAGGATGGAGCAGTTCTTC. Its translation is CASSSRMEQFF. The V call is TRBV7-9, the J call TRBJ2-1; D is uncertain. The germline V and J ends were trimmed by 4 bases and 10 bases, with 8 bases remaining between them. The CDR3 sequence is 11 residues long. The germline gives CDR1 SEHNR, CDR2 FQNEAQ (reference sequence).

This clone was detected a few times. The genes are TRBV7-9 and TRBJ1-1, with 7 bases matching TRBD1. Germline-derived CDR1 and CDR2 are SEHNR and FQNEAQ (reference sequence). The J segment lost 0 bases and the V segment lost 5 bases, leaving 9 bases of the junction unmatched. There are 16 residues in the CDR3. CDR3 DNA sequence: TGTGCCAGCAGCAGTCGACAGGGACCGATGAACACTGAAGCTTTCTTT. Translated: CASSSRQGPMNTEAFF.

V usage is TRBV30 and J usage is TRBJ1-1; possibly TRBD1 for D (5 bases). Trimming removed 0 bases at V and 5 bases at J, with 16 bases between. Per germline, CDR1 GTSNPN and CDR2 SVGIG (reference sequence). This CDR3 is built from 15 residues. The CDR3 DNA sequence: TGTGCCTGGAGTGTAAAGCGGGCAGGGAGAACTGAAGCTTTCTTT. Its protein is CAWSVKRAGRTEAFF.

This clone was observed a few times. The chain links TRBV11-2 to TRBJ2-2; TRBD1 matches 7 bases. CDR1 is SGHAT, CDR2 FQNNGV, per germline. V trimming: 5 bases; J trimming: 0 bases; junction bases outside the gene matches: 3. This CDR3 is 15 amino acids long. CDR3 sequence reads: CASSMGQTNTGELFF. CDR3 nucleotides: TGTGCCAGCAGCATGGGACAGACGAACACCGGGGAGCTGTTTTTT.

The chain employs TRBV29-1 and TRBJ2-3; D ambiguous. The germline V gene encodes CDR1 SQVTM and CDR2 ANQGSEA. The CDR3 consists of 13 residues. V was cut by 4 bases and J by 2 bases, with 10 bases left in between. The CDR3 DNA reads TGCAGCGTTGTCTATCGCCCCACAGATACGCAGTATTTT. This encodes CSVVYRPTDTQYF.

This clone was picked up one time. CDR3 region: CASSPSGTGVGGEQFF. CDR3 coding DNA: TGTGCCAGCAGCCCCTCCGGGACAGGGGTTGGAGGTGAGCAGTTCTTC. This chain links TRBV5-6 with TRBJ2-1; 10 positions match TRBD1. V dropped 4 bases and J dropped 9; count of bases not matched to a gene: 13. CDR1 and CDR2 from the germline V gene are SGHDT and YYEEEE. The CDR3 totals 16 residues.

V gene TRBV29-1 combines with J gene TRBJ2-7; D is ambiguous. V shed 5 bases and J shed 2 bases, with 10 bases lying between them. The CDR3 loop spans 12 amino acids. The germline CDR1 and CDR2 sequences are SQVTM and ANQGSEA. The CDR3 DNA reads TGCAGCGTTTTGCTAAGCCCCTACGAGCAGTACTTC. This sequence encodes CSVLLSPYEQYF.

Only a few counts were recorded for this clone. The chain uses TRBV19 and TRBJ1-2; 7 positions agree with TRBD1. CDR3 length: 13 amino acids. Trimming took 5 bases from V and 2 from J; bases not matched to a gene: 2. Germline V gives CDR1 LNHDA, CDR2 SQIVND (reference sequence). CDR3 nucleotides: TGTGCCAGTAGTCCGACAGGGAACTATGGCTACACCTTC. This sequence encodes CASSPTGNYGYTF.

The genes are TRBV5-4 and TRBJ2-7; 10 bases match TRBD1. Germline-derived CDR1 and CDR2 are SGHNT and YYREEE (reference sequence). The CDR3 sequence is 15 residues long. Unmatched junction bases numbered 4, after V lost 4 bases and J lost 0 bases. The CDR3 spells CASSIRTGGSYEQYF. CDR3 bases: TGTGCCAGCAGCATTAGGACAGGGGGCTCCTACGAGCAGTACTTC.

This clone was seen a handful of times. The chain recombines TRBV18 with TRBJ1-1, with TRBD1 identical over 10 bases. The CDR3 extends over 18 amino acids. V shed 2 bases and J 4 bases; nucleotides not matched to a gene: 13. Germline assignment: CDR1 KGHSH and CDR2 LQKENI. CDR3 coding DNA: TGTGCCAGCTCACCATTTGACAGGGGGCCTTTGGGGGGCACTGAAGCTTTCTTT. Protein: CASSPFDRGPLGGTEAFF. Full variable domain (rest looked up from reference TRBV18 and TRBJ1-1): NAGVMQNPRHLVRRRGQEARLRCSPMKGHSHVYWYRQLPEEGLKFMVYLQKENIIDESGMPKERFSAEFPKEGPSILRIQQVVRGDSAAYFCASSPFDRGPLGGTEAFFGQGTRLTVV.

The gene calls are TRBV5-1 and TRBJ2-7; D unclear. This CDR3 has 14 amino acids. Trimming removed 7 bases from V and 1 base from J, with 15 bases in between. Germline V gene data show CDR1 as SGHRS and CDR2 as YFSETQ. The CDR3 loop is CASRNTPSSYEQYF. CDR3 in DNA: TGCGCCAGCCGAAATACACCCTCTTCCTACGAGCAGTACTTC.

This clone was seen only a few times. V usage is TRBV4-1 and J usage is TRBJ1-1; TRBD1 aligns across 7 bases. Germline V gene sequence: CDR1 MGHRA, CDR2 YSYEKL. This CDR3 spans 12 amino acids. V lost 2 bases and J lost 11; bases outside the gene matches: 5. CDR3 loop: CASSQPRGQAFF. CDR3 nucleotides: TGCGCCAGCAGCCAACCACGGGGACAGGCTTTCTTT.

V and J are TRBV29-1 and TRBJ1-2; D is possibly TRBD1 (6 bases). Germline values: CDR1 SQVTM, CDR2 ANQGSEA. The CDR3 contains 14 residues. Trimming cost V 4 bases and J 4 bases, with 16 bases left between them. The CDR3: CSVGRGTSTYGYTF. CDR3 nucleotide sequence: TGCAGCGTTGGTAGGGGGACAAGCACCTATGGCTACACCTTC.

This chain links TRBV2 with TRBJ1-1, with 7 bases lining up with TRBD1. From germline, CDR1 is SNHLY and CDR2 FYNNEI. There are 14 residues in the CDR3. Germline trimming cut 6 bases from V and 11 bases from J; bases unmatched to any gene: 15. The CDR3 DNA follows: TGTGCCAGCAGGGGGGACAGTTGGGAAATCCCTGCTTTCTTT. It specifies CASRGDSWEIPAFF.

V and J are TRBV18 and TRBJ2-7, with TRBD1 matching 9 bases. Looked up from germline, CDR1 is KGHSH and CDR2 is LQKENI. Unmatched junction bases numbered 9, after V lost 3 bases and J lost 3 bases. This CDR3 is 16 amino acids long. CDR3 bases: TGTGCCAGCTCACCCCTTGGGGGGACAGGGCGCTACGAGCAGTACTTC. Translation: CASSPLGGTGRYEQYF.

The V call is TRBV5-4, the J call TRBJ2-7; a possible D gene is TRBD2 (6 bases). V lost 2 bases and J lost 4, with 13 bases in between. Germline values: CDR1 SGHNT, CDR2 YYREEE (reference sequence). The CDR3 is 14 residues long. Here the CDR3 reads CASSFAGSRYEQYF. For the CDR3, the DNA is TGTGCCAGCAGCTTCGCGGGAAGTAGATACGAGCAGTACTTC.

This clone has only a few counts. The chain recombines TRBV4-1 with TRBJ2-5; a weak D match, TRBD1 (6 bases). CDR1 is MGHRA, CDR2 YSYEKL, per germline. CDR3 length equals 12 residues. The V end was cut by 4 bases, the J end by 11 bases, with 14 bases between. CDR3 DNA sequence: TGCGCCAGCAGCCGTCCCGACAGGAATCAGTACTTC. This translates into CASSRPDRNQYF.

CDR3 bases: TGCGCCAGCAGCTTGGTGTCTTTACAGGGGACGAAAACAGATACGCAGTATTTT. Translation gives CASSLVSLQGTKTDTQYF. V is TRBV5-1 and J is TRBJ2-3, with TRBD1 matching 7 bases. V shed 0 bases, J shed 3 bases, and the junction held 13 bases outside the gene matches. CDR1 and CDR2 (germline): SGHRS, YFSETQ. The CDR3 has 18 amino acids.

This clone was counted a few times. This sequence joins TRBV5-1 and TRBJ2-5; tentatively, D is TRBD1 (5 bases). From germline, CDR1 is SGHRS and CDR2 YFSETQ. This CDR3 is built from 14 residues. Trimming removed 0 bases from V and 2 bases from J, with 8 bases in between. CDR3 nucleotide sequence: TGCGCCAGCAGCTTGGATTCAGGGCAAGAGACCCAGTACTTC. Translating gives CASSLDSGQETQYF. Drawing the rest from reference TRBV5-1 and TRBJ2-5, the complete variable domain is KAGVTQTPRYLIKTRGQQVTLSCSPISGHRSVSWYQQTPGQGLQFLFEYFSETQRNKGNFPGRFSGRQFSNSRSEMNVSTLELGDSALYLCASSLDSGQETQYFGPGTRLLVL.

The chain combines TRBV23-1 with TRBJ2-1, with 7 bases identical to TRBD2. Being an ORF, TRBV23-1 has a function that is uncertain. V was clipped by 0 bases and J by 8 bases; unmatched bases: 4. This CDR3 is built from 14 residues. CDR3 region: CASSQSPGGYEQFF. DNA for the CDR3: TGCGCCAGCAGTCAATCTCCGGGGGGTTATGAGCAGTTCTTC.

The rearrangement joins TRBV7-9 to TRBJ1-1, with TRBD1 identical over 8 bases. The trim removed 5 bases at V and 3 bases at J, leaving 5 bases unmatched. In germline, CDR1 is SEHNR, CDR2 FQNEAQ (reference sequence). The CDR3 runs to 14 residues. The chain's CDR3 is CASSRQGSDTEAFF. For the CDR3, the DNA is TGTGCCAGCAGCAGACAGGGGAGTGACACTGAAGCTTTCTTT.

This rearrangement joins TRBV4-2 to TRBJ2-2; 7 positions agree with TRBD2. The trim removed 4 bases at V and 1 base at J, leaving 0 bases unmatched. Germline CDR1 is LGHNA and CDR2 is YNFKEQ. The CDR3 is 14 amino acids. DNA for the CDR3: TGTGCCAGCAGCCGGGGGGGGAACACCGGGGAGCTGTTTTTT. Protein sequence: CASSRGGNTGELFF.